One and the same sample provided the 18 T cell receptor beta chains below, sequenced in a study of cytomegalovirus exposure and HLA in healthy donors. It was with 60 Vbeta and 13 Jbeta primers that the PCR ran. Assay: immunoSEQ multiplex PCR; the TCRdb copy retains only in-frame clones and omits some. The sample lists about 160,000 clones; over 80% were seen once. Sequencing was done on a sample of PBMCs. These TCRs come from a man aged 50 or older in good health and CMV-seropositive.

The CDR3 nucleotides read TGTGCCAGCAGCGTCCTGGCGGGAGAGCATGTGGGGGAGACCCAGTACTTC. Protein sequence: CASSVLAGEHVGETQYF. The chain employs TRBV9 and TRBJ2-5; 7 nucleotides agree with TRBD2. After removal of 2 bases from V and 5 bases from J, the junction contained 15 bases not matched to a gene. The V gene's germline CDR1 is SGDLS and CDR2 YYNGEE. The CDR3 length is 17 residues.

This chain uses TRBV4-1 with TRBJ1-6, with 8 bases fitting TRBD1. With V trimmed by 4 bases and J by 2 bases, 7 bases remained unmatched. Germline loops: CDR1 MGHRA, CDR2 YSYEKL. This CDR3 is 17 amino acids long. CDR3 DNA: TGCGCCAGCAGCCCAGTCAGGGGGCCAACCTATAATTCACCCCTCCACTTT. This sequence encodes CASSPVRGPTYNSPLHF.

The CDR3 region has the DNA TGTGCCAGCAGCGTATTGGGTAGCGGGGGATACAATGAGCAGTTCTTC. Its protein is CASSVLGSGGYNEQFF. The chain combines TRBV9 with TRBJ2-1; 9 nucleotides align to TRBD2. The germline V gene encodes CDR1 SGDLS and CDR2 YYNGEE. V was clipped by 1 base and J by 4 bases; unmatched bases: 6. This CDR3 is 16 amino acids long.

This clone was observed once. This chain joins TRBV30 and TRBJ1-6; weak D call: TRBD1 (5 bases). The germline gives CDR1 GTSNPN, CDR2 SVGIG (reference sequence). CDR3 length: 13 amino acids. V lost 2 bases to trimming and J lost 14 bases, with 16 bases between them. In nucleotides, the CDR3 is TGTGCCTGGAGTATGGCAGGGACTCTCACCCTCCACTTT. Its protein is CAWSMAGTLTLHF.

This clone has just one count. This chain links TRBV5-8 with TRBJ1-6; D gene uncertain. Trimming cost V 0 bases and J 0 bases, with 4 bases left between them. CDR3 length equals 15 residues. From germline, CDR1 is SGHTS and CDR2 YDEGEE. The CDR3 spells CASSLGGSYNSPLHF. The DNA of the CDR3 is TGTGCCAGCAGCTTGGGAGGCTCCTATAATTCACCCCTCCACTTT.

This CDR3 reads CASNGQTNQPQHF. Written as DNA, the CDR3 is TGTGCCAGCAACGGACAGACCAATCAGCCCCAGCATTTT. The chain employs TRBV28 and TRBJ1-5, with D possibly TRBD1 on 6 matching bases. CDR1 and CDR2 from the germline V gene are MDHEN and SYDVKM. V was clipped by 7 bases and J by 3 bases, with 10 bases between them. This CDR3 contains 13 residues. The full variable domain, with the rest looked up from reference TRBV28 and TRBJ1-5, is DVKVTQSSRYLVKRTGEKVFLECVQDMDHENMFWYRQDPGLGLRLIYFSYDVKMKEKGDIPEGYSVSREKKERFSLILESASTNQTSMYLCASNGQTNQPQHFGDGTRLSIL.

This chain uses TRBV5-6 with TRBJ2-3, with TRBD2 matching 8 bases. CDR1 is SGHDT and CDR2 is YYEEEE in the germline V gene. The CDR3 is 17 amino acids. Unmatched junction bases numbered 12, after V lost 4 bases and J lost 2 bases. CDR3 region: CASSTNLAGRTTDTQYF. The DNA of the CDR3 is TGTGCCAGCAGCACAAACTTAGCGGGGAGAACCACAGATACGCAGTATTTT.

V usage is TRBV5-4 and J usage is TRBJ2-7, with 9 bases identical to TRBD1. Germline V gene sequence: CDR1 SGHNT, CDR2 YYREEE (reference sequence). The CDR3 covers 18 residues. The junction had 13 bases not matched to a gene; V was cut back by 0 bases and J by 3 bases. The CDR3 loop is CASSLDPVTDRGSYEQYF. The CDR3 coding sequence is TGTGCCAGCAGCTTGGACCCCGTAACGGACAGGGGCAGCTACGAGCAGTACTTC.

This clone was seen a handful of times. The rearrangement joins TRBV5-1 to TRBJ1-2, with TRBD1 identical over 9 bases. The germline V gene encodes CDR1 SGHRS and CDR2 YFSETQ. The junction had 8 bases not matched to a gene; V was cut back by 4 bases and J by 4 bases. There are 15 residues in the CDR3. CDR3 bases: TGCGCCAGCAGCGTCGGACAGGGGCGGTTCTATGGCTACACCTTC. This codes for CASSVGQGRFYGYTF.

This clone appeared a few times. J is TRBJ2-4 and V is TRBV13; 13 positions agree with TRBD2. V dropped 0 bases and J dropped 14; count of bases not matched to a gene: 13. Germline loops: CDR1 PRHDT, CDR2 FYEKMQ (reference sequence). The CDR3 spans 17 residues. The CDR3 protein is CASSLGRTSGGRTDKYF. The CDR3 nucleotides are TGTGCCAGCAGCTTAGGAAGGACTAGCGGGGGCCGAACCGACAAGTACTTC.

The CDR3 region is CASSQLLAGGSYEQYF. Here the CDR3 DNA reads TGCGCCAGCAGCCAACTACTAGCGGGAGGCTCCTACGAGCAGTACTTC. The chain joins TRBV4-1 to TRBJ2-7; 12 bases match TRBD2. Germline V gene lookup returns CDR1 MGHRA and CDR2 YSYEKL. The CDR3 spans 16 residues. V dropped 2 bases and J dropped 0; count of bases not matched to a gene: 2.

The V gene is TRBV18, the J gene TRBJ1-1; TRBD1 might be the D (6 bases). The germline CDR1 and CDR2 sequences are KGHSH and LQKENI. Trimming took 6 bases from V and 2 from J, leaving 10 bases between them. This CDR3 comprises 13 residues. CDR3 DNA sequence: TGTGCCAGCTCTCAGGGGATTAACACTGAAGCTTTCTTT. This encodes CASSQGINTEAFF.

Written as DNA, the CDR3 is TGTGCCAGCAGCAAGGGGACTAGCTTGGTGGTTGGGACAGATACGCAGTATTTT. Its translation: CASSKGTSLVVGTDTQYF. The V gene is TRBV11-2, the J gene TRBJ2-3, with 9 positions matching TRBD2. This CDR3 is 18 amino acids long. Germline loops: CDR1 SGHAT, CDR2 FQNNGV. With 5 bases clipped from V and 3 bases from J, the junction kept 15 bases outside the gene matches.

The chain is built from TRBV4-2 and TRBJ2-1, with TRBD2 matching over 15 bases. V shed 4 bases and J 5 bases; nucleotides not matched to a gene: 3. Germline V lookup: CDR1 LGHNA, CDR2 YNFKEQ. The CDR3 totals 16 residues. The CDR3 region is CASSPGTSGRNNEQFF. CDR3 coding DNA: TGTGCCAGCAGCCCCGGGACTAGCGGGAGGAACAATGAGCAGTTCTTC.

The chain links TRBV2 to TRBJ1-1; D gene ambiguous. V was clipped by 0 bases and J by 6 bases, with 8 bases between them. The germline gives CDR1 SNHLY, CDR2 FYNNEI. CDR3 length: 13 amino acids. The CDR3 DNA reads TGTGCCAGCAGTGAAGCTCCCCCTCCTGAAGCTTTCTTT. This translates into CASSEAPPPEAFF.

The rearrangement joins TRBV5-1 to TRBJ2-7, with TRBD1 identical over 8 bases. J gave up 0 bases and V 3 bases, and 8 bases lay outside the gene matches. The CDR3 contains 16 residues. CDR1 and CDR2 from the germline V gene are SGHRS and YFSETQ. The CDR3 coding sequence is TGCGCCAGCAGCTCAACCGGGACAGGCATCTCCTACGAGCAGTACTTC. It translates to CASSSTGTGISYEQYF.

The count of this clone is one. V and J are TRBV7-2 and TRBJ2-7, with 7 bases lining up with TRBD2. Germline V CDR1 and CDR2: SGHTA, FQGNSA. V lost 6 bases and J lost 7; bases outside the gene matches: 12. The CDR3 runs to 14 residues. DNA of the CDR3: TGTGCCAGCAGTCCCTCGTGGGGGGGGTTGGAGCAGTACTTC. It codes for CASSPSWGGLEQYF. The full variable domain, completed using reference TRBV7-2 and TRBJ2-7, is GAGVSQSPSNKVTEKGKDVELRCDPISGHTALYWYRQSLGQGLEFLIYFQGNSAPDKSGLPSDRFSAERTGGSVSTLTIQRTQQEDSAVYLCASSPSWGGLEQYFGPGTRLTVT.

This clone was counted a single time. The CDR3 DNA follows: TGTGCCAGCAGCAACGGGGTCGGCGGCGGGGAGCTGTTTTTT. Amino acids: CASSNGVGGGELFF. The V gene is TRBV5-6, the J gene TRBJ2-2, with D possibly being TRBD2 (5 bases). V lost 4 bases and J 7 bases, leaving 14 bases between the germline ends. Germline lookup yields CDR1 SGHDT and CDR2 YYEEEE. This CDR3 has 14 residues.